The clone carrying this TCR beta chain was seen a few times. Antigen specificity is unknown. This sample was included in a study of naive and memory T cell subsets. An equimolar mix of two oligonucleotides served as the beta constant-region primer for TRBC1 and TRBC2. Ligated cDNA was amplified by four rounds of PCR with nested alpha and beta constant-region primers and SP2. TCRdb processed the UMI-ligation and nested PCR reads anew with MiXCR; each CDR3 protein has one entry. The sample contains around 110,000 distinct CDR3 sequences, 35% to 40% of which appear only once. CD4 T cells were positively selected, then CD8 T cells from the CD4-negative fraction. Germline CDR1 DFQATT, CDR2 SNEGSKA (reference sequence). The V end was cut by 3 bases, the J end by 5 bases, with 10 bases between. The length of the CDR3 is 13 residues. Study findings and constraints: A clonotype means one alpha or beta sequence, not an alpha/beta pair. Naive and memory subsets had different power law exponents for TCR abundance. Over 95% of naive TCR sequences appeared only once, unlike memory subsets.

Sequenced: central memory CD4+ T cells from blood. The clonotype originates from a human donor in good health. The chain combines TRBV20-1 with TRBJ1-4, with a weak D call TRBD1 (6 bases). CDR3 in amino acids: CSARTGQNEKLFF. The CDR3 DNA reads TGCAGTGCTAGGACAGGACAAAATGAAAAACTGTTTTTT.